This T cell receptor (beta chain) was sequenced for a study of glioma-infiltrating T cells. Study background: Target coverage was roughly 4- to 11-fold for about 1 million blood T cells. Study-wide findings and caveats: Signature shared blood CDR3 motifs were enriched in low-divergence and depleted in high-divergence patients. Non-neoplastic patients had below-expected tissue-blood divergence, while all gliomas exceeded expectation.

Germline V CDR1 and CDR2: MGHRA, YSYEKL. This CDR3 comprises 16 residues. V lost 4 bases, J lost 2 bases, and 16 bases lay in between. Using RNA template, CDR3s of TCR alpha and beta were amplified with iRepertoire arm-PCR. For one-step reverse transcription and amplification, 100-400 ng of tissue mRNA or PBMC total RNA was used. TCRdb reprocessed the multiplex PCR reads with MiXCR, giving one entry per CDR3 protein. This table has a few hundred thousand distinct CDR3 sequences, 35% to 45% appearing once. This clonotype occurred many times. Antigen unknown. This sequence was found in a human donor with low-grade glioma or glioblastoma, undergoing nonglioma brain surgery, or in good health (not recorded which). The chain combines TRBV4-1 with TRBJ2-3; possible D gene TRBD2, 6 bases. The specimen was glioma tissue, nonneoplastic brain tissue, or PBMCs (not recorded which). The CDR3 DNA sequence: TGCGCCAGCAGCCGCCTTATAGCGGCTCTCACAGATACGCAGTATTTT. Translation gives CASSRLIAALTDTQYF.